Sequencing of this T cell receptor beta chain was carried out in a study of OX40 agonist ivuxolimab in advanced cancers. Study results and caveats: Clones of CD4+ and CD8+ blood T cells grew by week 6 at doses of 0.1 to 3.0 mg/kg. Researchers report that CD8+ T cells had, on average, more expanded clones than CD4+.

V was clipped by 3 bases and J by 8 bases; unmatched bases: 10. From germline, CDR1 is LNHDA and CDR2 SQIVND (reference sequence). The CDR3 loop spans 15 amino acids. Blood got drawn at baseline, again on cycle 4 day 1, and then on cycle 7 day 1. Some clones are missing from TCRdb's copy, which holds only in-frame ones; the method was immunoSEQ multiplex PCR. The data hold around 50,000 clones, with around four fifths observed a single time. This clone occurred once. No antigen is known for it. Sequencing was performed on CD4+ or CD8+ T cells sorted from blood, taken in a trial of the OX40 agonist ivuxolimab. This chain uses TRBV19 with TRBJ2-1; TRBD2 agrees at 7 bases. The TCR sequence derives from an adult with an advanced solid tumor such as melanoma, head and neck, liver or kidney cancer. The CDR3 sequence is CASSISSGPLDEQFF. The CDR3, as DNA: TGTGCCAGTAGTATCTCTAGCGGCCCTCTCGATGAGCAGTTCTTC.